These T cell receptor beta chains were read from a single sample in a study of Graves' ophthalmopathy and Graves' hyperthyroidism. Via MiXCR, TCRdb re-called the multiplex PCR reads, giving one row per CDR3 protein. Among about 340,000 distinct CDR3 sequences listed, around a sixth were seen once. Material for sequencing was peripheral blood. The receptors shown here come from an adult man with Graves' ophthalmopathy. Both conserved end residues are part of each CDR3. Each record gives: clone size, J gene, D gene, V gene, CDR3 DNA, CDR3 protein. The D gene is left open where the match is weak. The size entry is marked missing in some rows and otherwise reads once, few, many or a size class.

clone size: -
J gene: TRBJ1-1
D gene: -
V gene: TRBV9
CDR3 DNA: TGTGCCAGCAGCCCTCGCAACAGGTTTTCGGACACTGAAGCTTTCTTT
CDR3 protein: CASSPRNRFSDTEAFF

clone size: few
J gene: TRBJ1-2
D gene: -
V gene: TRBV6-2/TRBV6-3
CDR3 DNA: TGTGCCAGCAGAGGCGGACGGACCTACTATGGCTACACCTTC
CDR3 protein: CASRGGRTYYGYTF

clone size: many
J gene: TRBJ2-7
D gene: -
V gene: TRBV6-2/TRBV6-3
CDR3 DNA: TGTGCCAGCAGTTACGGGCGGAGTGAGACCTACGAGCAGTACTTC
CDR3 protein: CASSYGRSETYEQYF

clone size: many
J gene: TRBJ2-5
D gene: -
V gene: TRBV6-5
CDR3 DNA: TGTGCCAGCAGTTACTCTGTCAACCAAGAGACCCAGTACTTC
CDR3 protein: CASSYSVNQETQYF

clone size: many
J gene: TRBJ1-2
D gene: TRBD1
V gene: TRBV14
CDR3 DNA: TGTGCCAGCAGCCACTTCAGGGGGTATGGCTACACCTTC
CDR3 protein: CASSHFRGYGYTF

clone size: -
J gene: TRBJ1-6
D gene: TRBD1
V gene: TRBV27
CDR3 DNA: TGTGCCAGCAGTAGGACAGGGGGAACTTCACCCCTCCACTTT
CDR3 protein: CASSRTGGTSPLHF

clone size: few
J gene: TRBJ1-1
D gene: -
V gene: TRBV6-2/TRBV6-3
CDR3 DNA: TGTGCCAGCAGGGACGGGACTCCGAACACTGAAGCTTTCTTT
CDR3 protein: CASRDGTPNTEAFF

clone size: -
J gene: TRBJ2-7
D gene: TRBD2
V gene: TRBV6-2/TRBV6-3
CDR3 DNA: TGTGCCAGCAGTCAGGGACTAGCGGGAGATCTGAACTTC
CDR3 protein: CASSQGLAGDLNF

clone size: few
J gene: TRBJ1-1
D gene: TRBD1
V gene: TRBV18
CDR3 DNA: TGTGCCAGCTCAACAGGGGCAAACACTGAAGCTTTCTTT
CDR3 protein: CASSTGANTEAFF

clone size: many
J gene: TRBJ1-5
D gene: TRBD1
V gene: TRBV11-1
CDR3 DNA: TGTGCCAGCAGCTCCGGGACAGGCAGGGATCAGCCCCAGCATTTT
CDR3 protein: CASSSGTGRDQPQHF

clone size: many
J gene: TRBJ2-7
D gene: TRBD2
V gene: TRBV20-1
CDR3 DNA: TGCAGTGCTAGAGATCAGAGGGCGGGGGGCACTTCCGAGCAGTACTTC
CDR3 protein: CSARDQRAGGTSEQYF

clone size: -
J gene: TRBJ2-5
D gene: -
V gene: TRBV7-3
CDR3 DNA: TGTGCCAGCAGCTTCTCAGGGGGGATGAGAGAGACCCAGTACTTC
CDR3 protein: CASSFSGGMRETQYF

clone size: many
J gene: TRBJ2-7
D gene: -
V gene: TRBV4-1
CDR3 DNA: TGCGCCAGCAGCCAGGGACCCCTTCGGAGAAGCTCCTACGAGCAGTACTTC
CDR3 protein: CASSQGPLRRSSYEQYF

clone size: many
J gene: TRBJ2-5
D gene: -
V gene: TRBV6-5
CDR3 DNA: TGTGCCAGCAGTTACGTGGGTGGAGAGACCCAGTACTTC
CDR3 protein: CASSYVGGETQYF

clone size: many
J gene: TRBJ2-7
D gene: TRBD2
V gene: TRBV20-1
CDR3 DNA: TGCAGTGCTACGCCGATTAGCGGGAGGAGGTTTGGCGAGCAGTACTTC
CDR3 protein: CSATPISGRRFGEQYF

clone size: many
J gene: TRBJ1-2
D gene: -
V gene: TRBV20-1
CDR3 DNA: TGCAGTGCCAGCGGGAGGGGCTCTCCTTCTAACTATGGCTACACCTTC
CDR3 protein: CSASGRGSPSNYGYTF

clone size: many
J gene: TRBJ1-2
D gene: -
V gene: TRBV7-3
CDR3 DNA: TGTGCCAGCAGCGCACAGCCGGGGGAACATGGCTACACCTTC
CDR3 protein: CASSAQPGEHGYTF

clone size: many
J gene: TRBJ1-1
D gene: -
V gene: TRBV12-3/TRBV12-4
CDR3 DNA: TGTGCCAGCAGGTCAGGGTTCACTGAAGCTTCCTTT
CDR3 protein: CASRSGFTEASF